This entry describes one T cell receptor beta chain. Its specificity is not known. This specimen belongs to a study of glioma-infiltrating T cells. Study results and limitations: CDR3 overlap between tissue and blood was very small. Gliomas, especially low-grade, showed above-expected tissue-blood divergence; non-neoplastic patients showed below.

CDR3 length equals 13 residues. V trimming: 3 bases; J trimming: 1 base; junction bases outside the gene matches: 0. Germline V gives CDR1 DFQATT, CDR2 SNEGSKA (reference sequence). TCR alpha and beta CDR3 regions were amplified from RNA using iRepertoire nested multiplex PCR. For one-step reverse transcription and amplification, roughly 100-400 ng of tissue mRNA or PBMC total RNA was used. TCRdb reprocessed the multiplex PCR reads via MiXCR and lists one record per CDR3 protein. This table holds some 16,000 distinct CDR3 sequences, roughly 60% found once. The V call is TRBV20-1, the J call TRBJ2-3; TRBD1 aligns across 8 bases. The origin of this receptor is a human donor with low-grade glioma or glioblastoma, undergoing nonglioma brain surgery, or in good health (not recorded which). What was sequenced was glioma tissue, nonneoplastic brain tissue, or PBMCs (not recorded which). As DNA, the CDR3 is TGCAGTGCTAGGACAGGGGGCACAGATACGCAGTATTTT. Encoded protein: CSARTGGTDTQYF.